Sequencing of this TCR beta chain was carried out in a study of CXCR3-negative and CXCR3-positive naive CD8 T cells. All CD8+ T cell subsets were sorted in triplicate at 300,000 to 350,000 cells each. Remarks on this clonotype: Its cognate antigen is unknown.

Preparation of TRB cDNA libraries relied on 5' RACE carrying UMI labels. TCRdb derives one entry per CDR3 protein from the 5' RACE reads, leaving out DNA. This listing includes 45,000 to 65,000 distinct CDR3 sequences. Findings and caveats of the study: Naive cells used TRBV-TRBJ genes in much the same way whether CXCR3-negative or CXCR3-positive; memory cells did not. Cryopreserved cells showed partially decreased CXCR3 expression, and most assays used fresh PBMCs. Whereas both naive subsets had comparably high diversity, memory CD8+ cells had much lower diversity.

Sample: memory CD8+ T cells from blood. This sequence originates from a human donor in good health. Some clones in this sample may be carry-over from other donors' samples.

CDR3 amino acids: CSVVLMDRVLPGANVLTF. The V call is TRBV29-1, the J call TRBJ2-6; TCRdb calls TRBD1, which cannot be checked without DNA. Germline-derived CDR1 and CDR2 are SQVTM and ANQGSEA. The CDR3 sequence is 18 residues long.